These 7 T cell receptor beta chains originate from one sample sequenced in a study of neurological immune-mediated disorders. Noted time point: technical triplicate 2. MiXCR, applied by TCRdb to the 5' RACE reads, yields one record per CDR3 protein. The sample has roughly 57,000 distinct CDR3 sequences; 24% are singletons. The sequencing sample was made of PBMCs. Receptors originate from a man between 60 and 70 years old with HTLV-1-associated myelopathy (HAM/TSP).

This clonotype was seen a single time. The chain uses TRBV4-1 and TRBJ2-7; tentative D call: TRBD1 (5 bases). Between the trimmed V and J ends, which lost 0 bases and 7 bases, there was a span of 16 bases. The CDR3 runs 15 residues. In germline, CDR1 is MGHRA, CDR2 YSYEKL. The DNA of the CDR3 is TGCGCCAGCAGCCAAGATCCAGGGCCGACGAGGGAGCAGTACTTC. Residues: CASSQDPGPTREQYF.

This clonotype was detected many times. This chain uses TRBV7-3 with TRBJ2-1; 10 nucleotides agree with TRBD1. Per germline, CDR1 SGHTA and CDR2 FQGTGA. The trim removed 5 bases at V and 8 bases at J, leaving 9 bases unmatched. This CDR3 spans 15 amino acids. In DNA form, the CDR3 reads TGTGCCAGCAGCAGGGACAGGGGACCGTACGATGAGCAGTTCTTC. Protein: CASSRDRGPYDEQFF.

This chain connects TRBV6-6 to TRBJ1-3; the D gene is possibly TRBD1 (6 bases). The CDR3 is 16 amino acids. The germline gives CDR1 MNHNY, CDR2 SVGAGI (reference sequence). V was pared by 4 bases and J by 0 bases, with 13 bases between. For the CDR3, the DNA is TGTGCCAGCAGTTTCGGTCAGGGGCGCTCTGGAAACACCATATATTTT. Translating gives CASSFGQGRSGNTIYF.

CDR3: CATSRDPRVGNTIYF. CDR3 nucleotides: TGTGCCACCAGCAGAGATCCTAGGGTAGGAAACACCATATATTTT. V is TRBV15 and J is TRBJ1-3; D unresolved. CDR1 is LNHNV and CDR2 is YYDKDF in the germline V gene (reference sequence). CDR3 length: 15 amino acids. Trimming took off 0 bases at V and 4 bases at J, with 10 bases between the two ends.

This chain uses TRBV15 with TRBJ2-3; TRBD1 is a possible D gene (6 bases). Trimming removed 0 bases from V and 3 bases from J, with 16 bases in between. The CDR3 spans 17 residues. Germline V lookup: CDR1 LNHNV, CDR2 YYDKDF (reference sequence). The DNA for the CDR3 is TGTGCCACCAGCAGAGAACGTCCGGGACACCAGACAGATACGCAGTATTTT. Its protein product is CATSRERPGHQTDTQYF.

This clonotype was picked up many times. The chain is built from TRBV10-2 and TRBJ2-7, with D possibly matching TRBD2 (6 bases). V lost 7 bases and J lost 2, with 15 bases in between. Germline V lookup: CDR1 WSHSY, CDR2 SAAADI. This CDR3 is built from 14 residues. The CDR3 DNA is TGCGCCAGCAAGGGAGGCTCAGTTACCTACGAGCAGTACTTC. It yields the protein CASKGGSVTYEQYF.

Ten or more counts support this clonotype. The V call is TRBV5-1, the J call TRBJ1-5; TRBD1 aligns across 11 bases. Germline CDR1 and CDR2: SGHRS and YFSETQ. The CDR3 is 15 residues long. The V gene end was trimmed by 4 bases and the J gene end by 6 bases; junction bases not matched to a gene: 6. The CDR3 nucleotides read TGCGCCAGCAGCGTTTCCGGGACAGGGGGTCAGCCCCAGCATTTT. Amino acids: CASSVSGTGGQPQHF.